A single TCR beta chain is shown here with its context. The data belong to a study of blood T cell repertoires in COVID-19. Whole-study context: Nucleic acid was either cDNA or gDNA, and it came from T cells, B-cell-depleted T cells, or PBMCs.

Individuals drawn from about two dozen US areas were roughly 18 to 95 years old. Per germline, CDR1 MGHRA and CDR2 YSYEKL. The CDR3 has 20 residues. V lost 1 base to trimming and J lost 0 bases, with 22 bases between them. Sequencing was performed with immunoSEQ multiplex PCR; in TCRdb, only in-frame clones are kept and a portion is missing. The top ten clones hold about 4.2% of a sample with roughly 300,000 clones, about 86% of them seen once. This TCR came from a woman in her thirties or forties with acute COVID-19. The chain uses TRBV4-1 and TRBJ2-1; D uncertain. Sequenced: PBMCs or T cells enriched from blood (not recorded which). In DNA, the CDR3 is TGCGCCAGCAGCCAAGTCCCGAAACGACTCGACCGGAGCTCCTACAATGAGCAGTTCTTC. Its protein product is CASSQVPKRLDRSSYNEQFF.